One sample yielded the 14 T cell receptor beta chains listed below, sequenced in a study of OX40 agonist ivuxolimab in advanced cancers. Sequencing was performed with immunoSEQ multiplex PCR; in TCRdb, only in-frame clones are kept and a portion is missing. The table shows tens of thousands of clones, with 87% occurring only once. This sample comprised CD4+ or CD8+ T cells sorted from blood, obtained in a trial of the OX40 agonist ivuxolimab. The receptors stem from an adult with an advanced solid tumor such as melanoma, head and neck, liver or kidney cancer.

The V and J genes are TRBV5-1 and TRBJ2-7; 10 positions match TRBD2. The CDR3 contains 18 residues. Trimming took 0 bases from V and 0 from J; bases not matched to a gene: 9. CDR1 and CDR2 from the germline V gene are SGHRS and YFSETQ. The CDR3 nucleotides are TGCGCCAGCAGCTTGGGTTCTAGCGGGGGCCTTAGCTCCTACGAGCAGTACTTC. Its protein product is CASSLGSSGGLSSYEQYF. The full variable domain, in which reference TRBV5-1 and TRBJ2-7 provide the parts outside the CDR3, is KAGVTQTPRYLIKTRGQQVTLSCSPISGHRSVSWYQQTPGQGLQFLFEYFSETQRNKGNFPGRFSGRQFSNSRSEMNVSTLELGDSALYLCASSLGSSGGLSSYEQYFGPGTRLTVT.

The chain joins TRBV5-1 to TRBJ2-5, with 10 bases aligning to TRBD2. V lost 0 bases and J lost 3; bases outside the gene matches: 2. The germline V gene encodes CDR1 SGHRS and CDR2 YFSETQ. CDR3 length equals 15 residues. The CDR3 coding sequence is TGCGCCAGCAGCTTGGGGACTAGCGGAAAAGAGACCCAGTACTTC. Protein sequence: CASSLGTSGKETQYF.

V gene TRBV11-3 combines with J gene TRBJ2-3; D is undetermined. Germline V CDR1 and CDR2: SGHNT, YENEEA. V was cut by 1 base and J by 4 bases, with 6 bases left in between. This CDR3 comprises 13 residues. CDR3 coding DNA: TGTGCCAGCAGCTTAGGTGGTTCAGATACGCAGTATTTT. Amino acids: CASSLGGSDTQYF.

V usage is TRBV7-3 and J usage is TRBJ2-5; no definite D call. V lost 1 base and J lost 5, with 8 bases in between. This CDR3 contains 13 residues. CDR1 and CDR2 from the germline V gene are SGHTA and FQGTGA. CDR3 bases: TGTGCCAGCAGCTTAAACAAAGGGGAGACCCAGTACTTC. Its translation: CASSLNKGETQYF.

V is TRBV4-2 and J is TRBJ1-1, with TRBD1 as a possible D gene (5 bases). CDR1 LGHNA and CDR2 YNFKEQ come from the germline V gene. Trimming removed 3 bases from V and 6 bases from J, with 17 bases in between. This CDR3 is built from 15 residues. The CDR3 protein is CASSHGRGNGAEAFF. CDR3 nucleotides: TGTGCCAGCAGCCACGGTAGGGGTAACGGCGCTGAAGCTTTCTTT.

The CDR3 coding sequence is TGTGCCAGCAGTGGTACAGGGGGCAACTATGGCTACACCTTC. It is translated as CASSGTGGNYGYTF. This chain connects TRBV27 to TRBJ1-2, with 9 bases that match TRBD1. From germline, CDR1 is MNHEY and CDR2 SMNVEV (reference sequence). CDR3 length: 14 amino acids. Trimming took 5 bases from V and 2 from J; bases not matched to a gene: 3.

The chain couples TRBV5-4 to TRBJ2-1; possible D gene TRBD1, 6 bases. V was clipped by 4 bases and J by 7 bases, with 18 bases between them. The CDR3 extends over 15 amino acids. In germline, CDR1 is SGHNT, CDR2 YYREEE (reference sequence). The CDR3 reads CASSVPALRGNEQFF. The CDR3 DNA is TGTGCCAGCAGCGTTCCGGCCCTCAGGGGAAATGAGCAGTTCTTC.

This rearrangement joins TRBV7-2 to TRBJ1-3, with unresolved D. Germline CDR1 reads SGHTA; CDR2 reads FQGNSA. This CDR3 is 13 amino acids long. Trimming removed 4 bases at V and 1 base at J, with 5 bases between. CDR3 nucleotide sequence: TGTGCCAGCAGCTCCAGGTCTGGAAACACCATATATTTT. As protein: CASSSRSGNTIYF.

V gene TRBV5-4 combines with J gene TRBJ2-1; 15 nucleotides line up with TRBD2. The CDR3 runs 15 residues. With V trimmed by 4 bases and J by 6 bases, 2 bases remained unmatched. Germline values: CDR1 SGHNT, CDR2 YYREEE (reference sequence). CDR3 protein: CASSGGLAGGNEQFF. For the CDR3, the DNA is TGTGCCAGCAGCGGGGGACTAGCGGGGGGCAATGAGCAGTTCTTC. Together with reference TRBV5-4 and TRBJ2-1, the CDR3 gives the full variable domain: ETGVTQSPTHLIKTRGQQVTLRCSSQSGHNTVSWYQQALGQGPQFIFQYYREEENGRGNFPPRFSGLQFPNYSSELNVNALELDDSALYLCASSGGLAGGNEQFFGPGTRLTVL.

The chain carries TRBV10-3 and TRBJ1-1; a possible D gene is TRBD1 (5 bases). V was cut by 4 bases and J by 1 base, with 13 bases left in between. Germline V gives CDR1 ENHRY, CDR2 SYGVKD. This CDR3 region has 15 residues. This CDR3 is CAISGGTGPNTEAFF. In DNA form, the CDR3 reads TGTGCCATCAGTGGGGGGACGGGCCCGAACACTGAAGCTTTCTTT.

The chain uses TRBV27 and TRBJ1-1; weak D call: TRBD1 (6 bases). This CDR3 is 14 amino acids long. Trimming shortened V by 8 bases and J by 0 bases, and 13 bases separated the two germline ends. Germline-derived CDR1 and CDR2 are MNHEY and SMNVEV (reference sequence). The CDR3 DNA sequence: TGTGCCAGCTACCCAGGGGTGTTGAACACTGAAGCTTTCTTT. This gives the protein CASYPGVLNTEAFF.

In this sample, this clone turned up a few times. The J gene is TRBJ2-7, the V gene TRBV7-3; D is undetermined. V gave up 6 bases and J gave up 4 bases, with 10 bases separating them. The CDR3 spans 12 residues. Germline-derived CDR1 and CDR2 are SGHTA and FQGTGA. The CDR3 region has the DNA TGTGCCAGCAGTCCCTCGCTTTACGAGCAGTACTTC. The encoded protein is CASSPSLYEQYF.

The CDR3 DNA is TGTGCCAGTAGTATCCGGCAGGGGGGGGATACGCAGTATTTT. Translating it yields CASSIRQGGDTQYF. The chain carries TRBV19 and TRBJ2-3, with D perhaps assigned TRBD1 or TRBD2 (7 bases each). V lost 3 bases and J 6 bases, leaving 13 bases between the germline ends. The CDR3 loop spans 14 amino acids. Per the germline V gene, CDR1 is LNHDA and CDR2 is SQIVND (reference sequence).

The rearrangement joins TRBV9 to TRBJ1-6; no clear D. Germline V lookup: CDR1 SGDLS, CDR2 YYNGEE. V was pared by 1 base and J by 7 bases, with 9 bases between. CDR3 length: 14 residues. This chain's CDR3 is CASSVSGGNSPLHF. The CDR3 DNA reads as TGTGCCAGCAGCGTAAGCGGAGGAAATTCACCCCTCCACTTT.